This T cell receptor beta chain was obtained from a study of graft-versus-host responses after intestinal transplantation. Study-wide background: The study gave all recipients anti-thymocyte globulin induction, then tacrolimus and steroids for three to four years.

Only in-frame clones appear in the TCRdb table, and some are missing; sequencing was by immunoSEQ multiplex PCR. This repertoire shows approximately 79,000 clones, roughly 80% found once; its top ten account for more than 0.8%. On this clone itself: Antigen specificity is unknown.

The trim removed 5 bases at V and 7 bases at J, leaving 6 bases unmatched. The CDR3 runs to 14 residues. Looked up from germline, CDR1 is SGHVS and CDR2 is FQNEAQ. Study-level findings and limits: In recipient marrow, GvH clones were found, and some appeared first in ileum or blood. Circulating GvH clones peaking coincided with falling HvG clones soon after transplant.

The sequence came from a human donor who received an intestinal transplant. The chain links TRBV7-8 to TRBJ1-2; 11 nucleotides align to TRBD1. The input for sequencing was unstimulated CD4+ T cells sorted from spleen or lymph node cells, taken before intestinal transplant. This CDR3 is CASSPGTGGTGYTF. CDR3 sequence (DNA): TGTGCCAGCAGCCCTGGGACAGGGGGAACTGGCTACACCTTC.